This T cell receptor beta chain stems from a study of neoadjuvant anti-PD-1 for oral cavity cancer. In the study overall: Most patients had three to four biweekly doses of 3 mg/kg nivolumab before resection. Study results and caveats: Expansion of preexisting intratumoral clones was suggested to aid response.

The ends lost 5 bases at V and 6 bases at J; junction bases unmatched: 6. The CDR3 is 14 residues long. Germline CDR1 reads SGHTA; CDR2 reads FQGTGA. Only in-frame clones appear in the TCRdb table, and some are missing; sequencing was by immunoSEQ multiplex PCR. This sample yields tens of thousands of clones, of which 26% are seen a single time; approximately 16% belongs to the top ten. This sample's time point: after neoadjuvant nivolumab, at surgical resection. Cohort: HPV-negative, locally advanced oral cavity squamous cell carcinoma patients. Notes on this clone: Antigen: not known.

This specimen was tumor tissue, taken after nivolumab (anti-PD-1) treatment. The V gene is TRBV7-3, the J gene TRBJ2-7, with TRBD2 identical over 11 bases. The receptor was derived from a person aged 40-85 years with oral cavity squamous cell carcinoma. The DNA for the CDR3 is TGTGCCAGCAGCAAAGGGACTAGCGGTACCGAGCAGTACTTC. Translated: CASSKGTSGTEQYF.